Below are 21 T cell receptor beta chains sequenced from a single sample in a study of blood T cell repertoires in COVID-19. Libraries were prepared by immunoSEQ multiplex PCR; TCRdb keeps only in-frame clonotypes and omits some of them. This repertoire shows about 85,000 clones, 84% found once; its top ten account for under 15%. The sample was peripheral blood. These receptors were collected from a human donor in a cohort sampled during active COVID-19.

The rearrangement links TRBV9 to TRBJ2-2, with 11 bases fitting TRBD2. This CDR3 is 19 amino acids long. V gave up 7 bases and J gave up 5 bases; unmatched junction bases: 19. Germline values: CDR1 SGDLS, CDR2 YYNGEE. CDR3 sequence reads: CASGGWASGGRYRTGELFF. In nucleotides, the CDR3 is TGTGCCAGCGGGGGCTGGGCTAGCGGGGGGCGCTACCGAACCGGGGAGCTGTTTTTT.

The chain recombines TRBV7-3 with TRBJ2-3; 14 bases line up with TRBD2. J was trimmed by 2 bases and V by 4 bases; bases with no gene match: 8. Germline V gene lookup returns CDR1 SGHTA and CDR2 FQGTGA. The CDR3 spans 18 residues. CDR3 sequence: CASSSGTSGGSFTDTQYF. The CDR3 region has the DNA TGTGCCAGCAGCTCCGGGACTAGCGGGGGCTCGTTCACAGATACGCAGTATTTT.

The chain combines TRBV9 with TRBJ1-2, with D perhaps matching TRBD1 (5 bases). The V gene's germline CDR1 is SGDLS and CDR2 YYNGEE. Trimming cost V 3 bases and J 6 bases, with 18 bases left between them. This CDR3 region has 15 residues. CDR3 DNA sequence: TGTGCCAGCAGCGCGGAGGGGTGGGGCTTGGATGGCTACACCTTC. Translated, it gives CASSAEGWGLDGYTF.

The chain combines TRBV7-3 with TRBJ1-1, with a weak D call TRBD1 (5 bases). Per the germline V gene, CDR1 is SGHTA and CDR2 is FQGTGA. The CDR3 covers 13 residues. Trimming stripped 5 bases from V and 1 base from J, with 8 bases between. The CDR3 nucleotides read TGTGCCAGCAGCACCAGGGCGAACACTGAAGCTTTCTTT. Protein product: CASSTRANTEAFF.

The V and J genes are TRBV29-1 and TRBJ2-2; perhaps TRBD2 as D (5 bases). This CDR3 is built from 17 residues. V gave up 5 bases and J gave up 0 bases, with 19 bases separating them. Looked up from germline, CDR1 is SQVTM and CDR2 is ANQGSEA. CDR3: CSVTIATVSANTGELFF. The CDR3 region has the DNA TGCAGCGTTACGATAGCCACTGTTAGCGCGAACACCGGGGAGCTGTTTTTT.

This clone has only a few counts. This chain links TRBV7-3 with TRBJ1-6; D remains ambiguous. The germline V and J ends were trimmed by 5 bases and 8 bases, with 10 bases remaining between them. CDR3 size: 13 residues. CDR1 is SGHTA, CDR2 FQGTGA, per germline. The CDR3 DNA sequence: TGTGCCAGCAGCGTCAGTTCCCATTCACCCCTCCACTTT. Translated: CASSVSSHSPLHF.

The chain has TRBV5-1 and TRBJ2-7, with D possibly being TRBD2 (6 bases). V was cut by 4 bases and J by 3 bases, with 11 bases left in between. Germline CDR1 and CDR2: SGHRS and YFSETQ. This CDR3 has 13 amino acids. CDR3 in DNA: TGCGCCAGCAGCCGGGGGATCCTCTACGAGCAGTACTTC. Encoded protein: CASSRGILYEQYF.

In DNA, the CDR3 is TGTGCCAGTATGGGGGGGGGCAGAAGGCGAGGTCAGCCCCAGCATTTT. It specifies CASMGGGRRRGQPQHF. V gene TRBV19 combines with J gene TRBJ1-5, with D maybe TRBD1 (6 bases). With 7 bases removed from V and 6 bases from J, the gap between germline ends came to 22 bases. Germline V gene data show CDR1 as LNHDA and CDR2 as SQIVND (reference sequence). The CDR3 is 16 amino acids. Full variable domain (rest looked up from reference TRBV19 and TRBJ1-5): DGGITQSPKYLFRKEGQNVTLSCEQNLNHDAMYWYRQDPGQGLRLIYYSQIVNDFQKGDIAEGYSVSREKKESFPLTVTSAQKNPTAFYLCASMGGGRRRGQPQHFGDGTRLSIL.

This rearrangement joins TRBV5-8 to TRBJ1-5; TRBD1 is a possible D gene (5 bases). CDR1 SGHTS and CDR2 YDEGEE come from the germline V gene. V lost 1 base, J lost 5 bases, and 19 bases lay in between. This CDR3 region has 17 residues. The CDR3 DNA is TGTGCCAGCAGCTTGTGGTTGGCGGGGGGGGTCGATCAGCCCCAGCATTTT. Translation gives CASSLWLAGGVDQPQHF.

The chain employs TRBV18 and TRBJ2-1, with 8 bases fitting TRBD2. The V segment lost 3 bases and the J segment 0 bases; nucleotides outside the gene matches: 10. Germline V gene data show CDR1 as KGHSH and CDR2 as LQKENI. The CDR3 consists of 18 residues. CDR3 sequence: CASSPGLGDISSYNEQFF. The CDR3 DNA sequence: TGTGCCAGCTCACCGGGACTAGGGGACATCTCCTCCTACAATGAGCAGTTCTTC. Supplemented by reference TRBV18 and TRBJ2-1, the full variable domain reads NAGVMQNPRHLVRRRGQEARLRCSPMKGHSHVYWYRQLPEEGLKFMVYLQKENIIDESGMPKERFSAEFPKEGPSILRIQQVVRGDSAAYFCASSPGLGDISSYNEQFFGPGTRLTVL.

The chain couples TRBV11-2 to TRBJ2-7; 8 bases align to TRBD1. CDR1 is SGHAT and CDR2 is FQNNGV in the germline V gene. The CDR3 is 15 residues long. J gave up 4 bases and V 1 base, and 6 bases lay outside the gene matches. CDR3 sequence (DNA): TGTGCCAGCAGCTTAGCGCAGGGGGCGGGGTACGAGCAGTACTTC. It codes for CASSLAQGAGYEQYF. Together with reference TRBV11-2 and TRBJ2-7, the CDR3 gives the full variable domain: EAGVAQSPRYKIIEKRQSVAFWCNPISGHATLYWYQQILGQGPKLLIQFQNNGVVDDSQLPKDRFSAERLKGVDSTLKIQPAKLEDSAVYLCASSLAQGAGYEQYFGPGTRLTVT.

The gene calls are TRBV7-2 and TRBJ2-3; 8 nucleotides agree with TRBD2. Germline values: CDR1 SGHTA, CDR2 FQGNSA. This CDR3 comprises 14 residues. After removal of 5 bases from V and 4 bases from J, the junction contained 5 bases not matched to a gene. The CDR3 sequence: CASSRTSQADTQYF. The CDR3 DNA reads TGTGCCAGCAGCCGGACTAGCCAGGCAGATACGCAGTATTTT.

As regards this clone: Other nucleotide sequences in the sample specify the same CDR3. This sequence joins TRBV2 and TRBJ2-1, with 7 bases aligning to TRBD2. V gave up 3 bases and J gave up 1 base; unmatched junction bases: 3. The V gene's germline CDR1 is SNHLY and CDR2 FYNNEI. The CDR3 length is 15 residues. CDR3 DNA sequence: TGTGCCAGCAGTGATTCCGGGGGGTCCTACAATGAGCAGTTCTTC. This encodes CASSDSGGSYNEQFF. The full variable domain, rest sourced from reference TRBV2 and TRBJ2-1, is EPEVTQTPSHQVTQMGQEVILRCVPISNHLYFYWYRQILGQKVEFLVSFYNNEISEKSEIFDDQFSVERPDGSNFTLKIRSTKLEDSAMYFCASSDSGGSYNEQFFGPGTRLTVL.

This clone was seen once. In nucleotides, the CDR3 is TGTGCCAGCAGCTTAGTGAGGGCTAGCGGGGGCAGGGGAAACATTCAGTACTTC. Translating gives CASSLVRASGGRGNIQYF. V usage is TRBV7-2 and J usage is TRBJ2-4, with TRBD2 matching over 10 bases. Germline lookup yields CDR1 SGHTA and CDR2 FQGNSA. After removal of 1 base from V and 6 bases from J, the junction contained 12 bases not matched to a gene. The CDR3 sequence is 18 residues long.

The V call is TRBV5-6, the J call TRBJ1-1, with D unresolved. The CDR3 covers 14 residues. CDR1 SGHDT and CDR2 YYEEEE come from the germline V gene. V was shortened by 5 bases and J by 3 bases, with 14 bases between the two germline ends. The CDR3, as DNA: TGTGCCAGCAGTTCCCGTAGTCAATACACTGAAGCTTTCTTT. Protein sequence: CASSSRSQYTEAFF.

J is TRBJ2-5 and V is TRBV19; 7 nucleotides match TRBD2. Germline CDR1 and CDR2: LNHDA and SQIVND (reference sequence). V was pared by 4 bases and J by 5 bases, with 4 bases of the junction left unmatched. The CDR3 is 13 residues long. The CDR3, as DNA: TGTGCCAGTAGTAGACGGGGGGAGGAGACCCAGTACTTC. Translating gives CASSRRGEETQYF. The full variable domain, with the rest looked up from reference TRBV19 and TRBJ2-5, is DGGITQSPKYLFRKEGQNVTLSCEQNLNHDAMYWYRQDPGQGLRLIYYSQIVNDFQKGDIAEGYSVSREKKESFPLTVTSAQKNPTAFYLCASSRRGEETQYFGPGTRLLVL.

As concerns this clone: At one of its ends the junction is not consistent with the germline gene, which may arise from a read error. The chain employs TRBV19 and TRBJ1-5; D ambiguous. CDR1 is LNHDA and CDR2 is SQIVND in the germline V gene (reference sequence). The CDR3 sequence is 11 residues long. The CDR3 loop is CASSIPGVANF. CDR3 bases: TGTGCCAGTAGTATCCCCGGGGTCGCGAATTTT.

This sequence joins TRBV7-2 and TRBJ2-1, with D maybe TRBD2 (5 bases). The CDR3 totals 14 residues. Trimming pared 8 bases from V and 1 base from J, leaving 12 bases between. Germline assignment: CDR1 SGHTA and CDR2 FQGNSA. The CDR3 DNA follows: TGTGCCAGCGAGGGTTTAACGTCCTACAATGAGCAGTTCTTC. Amino acid sequence: CASEGLTSYNEQFF.

This rearrangement joins TRBV7-2 to TRBJ1-3, with D possibly being TRBD1 (6 bases). V was shortened by 5 bases and J by 3 bases, with 11 bases between the two germline ends. The CDR3 runs 14 residues. Germline CDR1 and CDR2: SGHTA and FQGNSA. The CDR3 sequence: CASSTNRVGNTIYF. The CDR3 DNA reads as TGTGCCAGCAGCACGAACAGGGTTGGAAACACCATATATTTT.

The chain is built from TRBV10-3 and TRBJ1-3, with 10 bases that match TRBD1. Germline CDR1 is ENHRY and CDR2 is SYGVKD. Trimming cost V 10 bases and J 3 bases; bases outside gene matches: 6. The CDR3 is 14 amino acids. CDR3 in amino acids: CATMGQGNGNTIYF. The DNA for the CDR3 is TGTGCCACCATGGGACAGGGGAATGGAAACACCATATATTTT.

This clone showed up just once. The rearrangement links TRBV30 to TRBJ2-2; weak D call: TRBD2 (5 bases). Germline V lookup: CDR1 GTSNPN, CDR2 SVGIG (reference sequence). The CDR3 is made up of 15 amino acids. Trimming left V 4 bases short and J 0 bases short, with 12 bases between. CDR3 amino acids: CAWNVRRTNTGELFF. The DNA for the CDR3 is TGTGCCTGGAACGTTAGGAGGACGAACACCGGGGAGCTGTTTTTT.